These 3 T cell receptor beta chains were all obtained from the same sample, sequenced in a study of T cell responses to AZD1222 COVID-19 vaccine. The table came from immunoSEQ multiplex PCR; TCRdb's copy has only in-frame clones and leaves some out. The sample has 100,000 to 150,000 clones; over 75% are singletons. This specimen was peripheral blood, taken on day 0 of AZD1222 vaccination. These receptors came from an adult in good health.

This chain connects TRBV30 to TRBJ2-7; TRBD2 matches 8 bases. Unmatched junction bases numbered 9, after V lost 2 bases and J lost 3 bases. CDR3 length equals 15 residues. Germline V CDR1 and CDR2: GTSNPN, SVGIG (reference sequence). CDR3 sequence: CAWSLPGGIRYEQYF. For the CDR3, the DNA is TGTGCCTGGAGTTTACCGGGAGGGATCCGCTACGAGCAGTACTTC.

The chain has TRBV11-2 and TRBJ2-7; weak D call: TRBD1 (6 bases). The CDR3 spans 15 residues. Per germline, CDR1 SGHAT and CDR2 FQNNGV. The germline V and J ends were trimmed by 2 bases and 9 bases, with 20 bases remaining between them. CDR3 in amino acids: CASSLIRGGLSRQYF. The CDR3 bases are TGTGCCAGCAGCTTAATCAGGGGCGGGCTATCTCGGCAGTACTTC. Based on the CDR3 plus reference TRBV11-2 and TRBJ2-7, the full variable domain is EAGVAQSPRYKIIEKRQSVAFWCNPISGHATLYWYQQILGQGPKLLIQFQNNGVVDDSQLPKDRFSAERLKGVDSTLKIQPAKLEDSAVYLCASSLIRGGLSRQYFGPGTRLTVT.

This clone appeared once. The V gene is TRBV6-5, the J gene TRBJ2-7, with 7 bases identical to TRBD1. The CDR3 has 15 amino acids. CDR1 and CDR2 (germline): MNHEY, SVGAGI. V lost 6 bases, J lost 0 bases, and 8 bases stayed unmatched. The chain's CDR3 is CASRYGQDSSYEQYF. CDR3 sequence (DNA): TGTGCCAGCAGATACGGACAGGACAGCTCCTACGAGCAGTACTTC.